This T cell receptor (beta chain) was obtained from a study of cytomegalovirus exposure and HLA in healthy donors. The V and J ends lost 2 bases and 0 bases respectively, with 5 bases between them. Germline CDR1 SGHNT, CDR2 YYREEE (reference sequence). The CDR3 sequence is 14 residues long. Clones were read by immunoSEQ multiplex PCR, and TCRdb kept only the in-frame ones, dropping some. The sample yields 120,000 or so clones, approximately 92% seen once. The approximately 120-subject validation cohort, separate from the roughly 700-subject first cohort, included the donors. The receptor was derived from a woman aged 18-29 years in good health and CMV-seronegative. The sample taken for sequencing was PBMCs. J is TRBJ1-4 and V is TRBV5-4; D remains unclear. CDR3 nucleotides: TGTGCCAGCAGCTTATCCGCAACTAATGAAAAACTGTTTTTT. It yields the protein CASSLSATNEKLFF.